Following are 8 T cell receptor beta chains from one sample sequenced in a study of cytomegalovirus exposure and HLA in healthy donors. The study ran its PCR with 60 Vbeta and 13 Jbeta primers. TCRdb keeps only in-frame clones here, not all; method: immunoSEQ multiplex PCR. The sample includes 90,000 to 110,000 clones, around 74% of them seen just once. Sequenced material: PBMCs. The receptors come from a woman aged 40 to 55 in good health and CMV-seropositive.

The rearrangement links TRBV29-1 to TRBJ1-2, with 7 bases lining up with TRBD1. J gave up 5 bases and V 5 bases, and 20 bases lay outside the gene matches. CDR1 and CDR2 from the germline V gene are SQVTM and ANQGSEA. The CDR3 consists of 17 residues. The CDR3 DNA is TGCAGCGTTATGGACAGGACCCGGATCCCTCCTATTTATGGCTACACCTTC. Amino acid sequence: CSVMDRTRIPPIYGYTF.

This chain joins TRBV12-5 and TRBJ2-5; 10 positions agree with TRBD2. The V and J ends lost 2 bases and 7 bases, in that order; junction bases with no gene match: 1. Looked up from germline, CDR1 is LGHNT and CDR2 is FRNRAP. CDR3 size: 13 residues. In nucleotides, the CDR3 is TGTGCTAGTGGTTTGTCTAGCGGGGGGACCCAGTACTTC. Its protein is CASGLSSGGTQYF.

V and J are TRBV18 and TRBJ2-5; D gene ambiguous. The CDR3 extends over 14 amino acids. Germline loops: CDR1 KGHSH, CDR2 LQKENI. V lost 3 bases and J lost 2, with 10 bases in between. As DNA, the CDR3 is TGTGCCAGCTCACCGCCAAGCATGCAAGAGACCCAGTACTTC. Protein sequence: CASSPPSMQETQYF.

The V and J genes are TRBV7-3 and TRBJ2-1; 9 positions agree with TRBD2. Trimming took 3 bases from V and 5 from J; bases not matched to a gene: 2. This CDR3 contains 14 residues. Germline-derived CDR1 and CDR2 are SGHTA and FQGTGA. CDR3 nucleotides: TGTGCCAGCAGCTTTTTAGCGGGGGACAATGAGCAGTTCTTC. Translation: CASSFLAGDNEQFF. Based on the CDR3 plus reference TRBV7-3 and TRBJ2-1, the full variable domain is GAGVSQTPSNKVTEKGKYVELRCDPISGHTALYWYRQSLGQGPEFLIYFQGTGAADDSGLPNDRFFAVRPEGSVSTLKIQRTERGDSAVYLCASSFLAGDNEQFFGPGTRLTVL.

The chain couples TRBV5-1 to TRBJ1-6; D possibly corresponds to TRBD1 (5 bases). This CDR3 region has 16 residues. V was cut by 1 base and J by 13 bases, with 21 bases left in between. The V gene's germline CDR1 is SGHRS and CDR2 YFSETQ. CDR3 sequence: CASSLSAGPSSSPLHF. CDR3 bases: TGCGCCAGCAGCTTGTCCGCAGGGCCCTCTTCTTCGCCCCTCCACTTT.

The chain employs TRBV5-1 and TRBJ2-3; 11 bases match TRBD1. J gave up 6 bases and V 4 bases, and 7 bases lay outside the gene matches. The CDR3 consists of 15 residues. Germline V gene sequence: CDR1 SGHRS, CDR2 YFSETQ. The CDR3: CASSGGQGAIDTQYF. In nucleotides, the CDR3 is TGCGCCAGCAGCGGAGGACAGGGGGCTATCGATACGCAGTATTTT.

This clone showed up just once. The V and J genes are TRBV5-1 and TRBJ2-5; unclear D gene. CDR1 and CDR2 from the germline V gene are SGHRS and YFSETQ. V lost 4 bases and J lost 0, with 13 bases in between. The CDR3 loop spans 15 amino acids. DNA of the CDR3: TGCGCCAGCAGCCGAAATCCCGGAGACCAAGAGACCCAGTACTTC. Encoded protein: CASSRNPGDQETQYF.

The chain links TRBV7-2 to TRBJ1-5; the D gene is possibly TRBD1 (5 bases). Germline CDR1 reads SGHTA; CDR2 reads FQGNSA. The CDR3 is made up of 16 amino acids. With 5 bases removed from V and 3 bases from J, the gap between germline ends came to 17 bases. Written as DNA, the CDR3 is TGTGCCAGCAGCCCCCGACGGGCGGGGCACAATCAGCCCCAGCATTTT. It translates to CASSPRRAGHNQPQHF.